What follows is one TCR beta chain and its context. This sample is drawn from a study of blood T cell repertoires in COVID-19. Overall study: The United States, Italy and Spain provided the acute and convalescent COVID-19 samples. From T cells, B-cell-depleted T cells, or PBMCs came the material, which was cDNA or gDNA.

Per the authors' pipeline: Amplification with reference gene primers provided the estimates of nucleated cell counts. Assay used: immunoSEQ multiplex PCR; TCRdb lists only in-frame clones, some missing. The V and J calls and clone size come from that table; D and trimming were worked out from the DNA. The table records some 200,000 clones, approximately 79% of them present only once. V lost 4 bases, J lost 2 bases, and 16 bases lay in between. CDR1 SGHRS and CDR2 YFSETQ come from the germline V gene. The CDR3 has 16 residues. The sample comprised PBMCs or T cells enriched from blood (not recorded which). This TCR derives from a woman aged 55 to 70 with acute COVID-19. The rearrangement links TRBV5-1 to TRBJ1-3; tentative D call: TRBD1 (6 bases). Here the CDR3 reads CASSRDLRGPGNTIYF. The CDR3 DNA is TGCGCCAGCAGCCGGGACCTCAGGGGCCCTGGAAACACCATATATTTT. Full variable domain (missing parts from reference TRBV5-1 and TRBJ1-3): KAGVTQTPRYLIKTRGQQVTLSCSPISGHRSVSWYQQTPGQGLQFLFEYFSETQRNKGNFPGRFSGRQFSNSRSEMNVSTLELGDSALYLCASSRDLRGPGNTIYFGEGSWLTVV.